This entry describes one T cell receptor (beta chain). The RNA, about 0.45 to 1 ug, was put through reverse transcription using random hexamers. It was immunoSEQ multiplex PCR that amplified TCR beta CDR3 across 54 Vbeta and 13 Jbeta. Via MiXCR, TCRdb re-called the immunoSEQ multiplex PCR reads, giving one row per CDR3 protein. The sample holds around 200,000 distinct CDR3 sequences, 90% to 96% seen once. The CDR3 has 14 residues. CDR1 is KGHDR, CDR2 SFDVKD, per germline. Trimming pared 4 bases from V and 4 bases from J, leaving 12 bases between. The source of the sample is a study of CD8 T cells in Susac syndrome.

The sequence was collected from a human donor with Susac syndrome. V usage is TRBV24-1 and J usage is TRBJ1-2; D remains unclear. The sample comprised CD4+ T cells from PBMCs. The CDR3 sequence is CATSDPDDGYGYTF. CDR3 nucleotides: TGTGCCACCAGTGACCCAGACGATGGCTATGGCTACACCTTC.